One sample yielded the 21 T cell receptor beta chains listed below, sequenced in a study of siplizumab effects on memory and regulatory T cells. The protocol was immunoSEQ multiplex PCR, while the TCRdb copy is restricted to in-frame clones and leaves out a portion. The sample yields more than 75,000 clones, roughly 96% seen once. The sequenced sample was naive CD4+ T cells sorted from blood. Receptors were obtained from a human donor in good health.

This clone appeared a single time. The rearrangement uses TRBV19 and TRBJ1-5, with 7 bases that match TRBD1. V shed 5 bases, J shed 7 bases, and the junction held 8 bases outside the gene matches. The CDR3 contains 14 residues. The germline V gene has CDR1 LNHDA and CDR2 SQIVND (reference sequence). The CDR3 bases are TGTGCCAGTAGTTTATCGAGACAGGGCCAGCCCCAGCATTTT. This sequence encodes CASSLSRQGQPQHF.

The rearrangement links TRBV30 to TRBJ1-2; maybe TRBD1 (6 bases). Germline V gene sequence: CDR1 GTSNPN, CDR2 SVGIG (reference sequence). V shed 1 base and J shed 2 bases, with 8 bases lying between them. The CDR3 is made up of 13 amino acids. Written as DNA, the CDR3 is TGTGCCTGGAGTGAGGACAGAAACTATGGCTACACCTTC. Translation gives CAWSEDRNYGYTF.

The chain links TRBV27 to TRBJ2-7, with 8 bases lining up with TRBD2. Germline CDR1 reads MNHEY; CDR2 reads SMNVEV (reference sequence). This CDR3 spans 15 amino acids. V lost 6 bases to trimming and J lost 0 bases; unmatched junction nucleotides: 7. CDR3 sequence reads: CASRPGGTNSYEQYF. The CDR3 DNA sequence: TGTGCCAGCAGACCGGGGGGGACCAACTCCTACGAGCAGTACTTC.

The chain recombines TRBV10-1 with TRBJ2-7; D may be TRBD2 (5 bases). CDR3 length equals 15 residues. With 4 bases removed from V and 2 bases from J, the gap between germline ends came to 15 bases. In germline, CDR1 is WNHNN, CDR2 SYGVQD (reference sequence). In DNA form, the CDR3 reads TGCGCCAGCAGTGGGGATGAGGAGCGGACCTACGAGCAGTACTTC. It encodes CASSGDEERTYEQYF.

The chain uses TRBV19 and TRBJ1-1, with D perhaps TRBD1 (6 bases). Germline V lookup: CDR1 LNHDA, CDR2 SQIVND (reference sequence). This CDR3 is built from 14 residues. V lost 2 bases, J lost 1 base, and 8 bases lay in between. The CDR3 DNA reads TGTGCCAGTAGTATAAGGGGGAAGAACACTGAAGCTTTCTTT. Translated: CASSIRGKNTEAFF.

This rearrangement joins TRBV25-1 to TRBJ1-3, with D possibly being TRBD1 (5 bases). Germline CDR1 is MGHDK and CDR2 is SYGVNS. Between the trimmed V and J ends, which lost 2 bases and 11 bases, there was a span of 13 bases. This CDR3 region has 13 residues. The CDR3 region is CASSENAGVAIYF. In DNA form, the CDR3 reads TGTGCCAGCAGTGAAAATGCGGGGGTGGCCATATATTTT.

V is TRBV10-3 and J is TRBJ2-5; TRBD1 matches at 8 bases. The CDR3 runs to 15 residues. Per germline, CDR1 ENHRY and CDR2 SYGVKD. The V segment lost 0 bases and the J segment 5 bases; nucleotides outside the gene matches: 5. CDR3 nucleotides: TGTGCCATCAGTGAGTCCGCGACAGGGGCGGAGACCCAGTACTTC. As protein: CAISESATGAETQYF.

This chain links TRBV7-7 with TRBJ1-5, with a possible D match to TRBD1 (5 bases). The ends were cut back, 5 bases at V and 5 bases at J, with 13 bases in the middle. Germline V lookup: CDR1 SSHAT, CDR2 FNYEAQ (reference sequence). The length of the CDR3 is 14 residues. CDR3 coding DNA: TGTGCCAGCAGCCCTAGGGGAGGGGATCAGCCCCAGCATTTT. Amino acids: CASSPRGGDQPQHF. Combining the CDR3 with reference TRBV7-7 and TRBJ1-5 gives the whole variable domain GAGVSQSPRYKVTKRGQDVTLRCDPISSHATLYWYQQALGQGPEFLTYFNYEAQPDKSGLPSDRFSAERPEGSISTLTIQRTEQRDSAMYRCASSPRGGDQPQHFGDGTRLSIL.

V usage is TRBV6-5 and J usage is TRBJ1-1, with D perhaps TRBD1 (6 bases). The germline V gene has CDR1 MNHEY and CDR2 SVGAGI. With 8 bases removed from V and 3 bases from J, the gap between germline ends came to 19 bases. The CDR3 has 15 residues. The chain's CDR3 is CASGRSGRGYTEAFF. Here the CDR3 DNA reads TGTGCCAGCGGACGGTCGGGCAGGGGATACACTGAAGCTTTCTTT.

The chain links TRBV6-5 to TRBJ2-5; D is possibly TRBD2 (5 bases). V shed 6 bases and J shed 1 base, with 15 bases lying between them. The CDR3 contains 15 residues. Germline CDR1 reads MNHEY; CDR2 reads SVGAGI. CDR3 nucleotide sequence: TGTGCCAGCAGCCAACTAGGCCTAGGCCAAGAGACCCAGTACTTC. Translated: CASSQLGLGQETQYF.

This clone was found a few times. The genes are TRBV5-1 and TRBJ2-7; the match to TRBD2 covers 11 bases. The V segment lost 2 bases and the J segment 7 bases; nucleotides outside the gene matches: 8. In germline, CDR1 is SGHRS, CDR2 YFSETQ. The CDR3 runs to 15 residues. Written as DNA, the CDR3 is TGCGCCAGCAGCTTTAGCGGGGGGGACTTGGGAGAGCAGTACTTC. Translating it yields CASSFSGGDLGEQYF. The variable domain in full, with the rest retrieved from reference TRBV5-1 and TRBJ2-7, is KAGVTQTPRYLIKTRGQQVTLSCSPISGHRSVSWYQQTPGQGLQFLFEYFSETQRNKGNFPGRFSGRQFSNSRSEMNVSTLELGDSALYLCASSFSGGDLGEQYFGPGTRLTVT.

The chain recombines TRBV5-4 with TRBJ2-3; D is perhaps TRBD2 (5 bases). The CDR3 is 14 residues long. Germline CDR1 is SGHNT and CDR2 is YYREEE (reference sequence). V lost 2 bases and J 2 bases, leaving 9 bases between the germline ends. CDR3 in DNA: TGTGCCAGCAGCTTTCGGACTTACACAGATACGCAGTATTTT. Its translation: CASSFRTYTDTQYF.

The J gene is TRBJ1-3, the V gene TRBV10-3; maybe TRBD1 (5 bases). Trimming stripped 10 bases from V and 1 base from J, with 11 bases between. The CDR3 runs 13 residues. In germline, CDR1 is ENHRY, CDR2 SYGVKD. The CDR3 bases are TGTGCCACTATGACAGTGTCTGGAAACACCATATATTTT. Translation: CATMTVSGNTIYF.

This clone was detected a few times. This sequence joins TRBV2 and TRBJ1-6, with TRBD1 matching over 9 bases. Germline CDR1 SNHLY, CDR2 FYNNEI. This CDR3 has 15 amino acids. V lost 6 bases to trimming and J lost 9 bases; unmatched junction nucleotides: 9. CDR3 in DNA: TGTGCCAGCAGGGCCCGGGACAGGGCCCCTTCACCCCTCCACTTT. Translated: CASRARDRAPSPLHF.

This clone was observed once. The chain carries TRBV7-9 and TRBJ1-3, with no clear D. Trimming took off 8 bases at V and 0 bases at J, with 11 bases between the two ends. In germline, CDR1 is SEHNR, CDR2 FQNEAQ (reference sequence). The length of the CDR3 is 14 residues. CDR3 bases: TGTGCCAGCGCCGGAGGGAACTCTGGAAACACCATATATTTT. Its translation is CASAGGNSGNTIYF.

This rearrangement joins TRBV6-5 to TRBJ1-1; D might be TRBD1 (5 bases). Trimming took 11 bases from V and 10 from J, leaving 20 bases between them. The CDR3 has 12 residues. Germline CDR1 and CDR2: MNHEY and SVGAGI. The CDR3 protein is CAAKRGTAPAFF. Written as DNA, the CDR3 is TGTGCCGCCAAAAGAGGGACGGCGCCAGCTTTCTTT.

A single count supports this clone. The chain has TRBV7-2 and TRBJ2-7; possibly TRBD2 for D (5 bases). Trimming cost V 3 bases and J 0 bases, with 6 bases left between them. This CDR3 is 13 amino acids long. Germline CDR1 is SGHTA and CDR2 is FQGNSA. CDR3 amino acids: CASSFAGSYEQYF. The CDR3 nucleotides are TGTGCCAGCAGCTTCGCGGGCTCCTACGAGCAGTACTTC.

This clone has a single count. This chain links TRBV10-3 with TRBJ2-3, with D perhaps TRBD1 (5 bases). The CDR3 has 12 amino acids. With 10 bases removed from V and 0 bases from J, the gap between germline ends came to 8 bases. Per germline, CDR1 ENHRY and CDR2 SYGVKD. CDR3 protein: CASRQSTDTQYF. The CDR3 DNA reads TGTGCCAGCCGACAGAGCACAGATACGCAGTATTTT.

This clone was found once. The CDR3 DNA sequence: TGTGCCAGCAGCTTAGGTCCGGAGCGGCCCCAGCATTTT. Translating it yields CASSLGPERPQHF. The chain employs TRBV7-2 and TRBJ1-5; D is unresolved. This CDR3 has 13 amino acids. CDR1 SGHTA and CDR2 FQGNSA come from the germline V gene. Trimming removed 1 base at V and 9 bases at J, with 10 bases between.

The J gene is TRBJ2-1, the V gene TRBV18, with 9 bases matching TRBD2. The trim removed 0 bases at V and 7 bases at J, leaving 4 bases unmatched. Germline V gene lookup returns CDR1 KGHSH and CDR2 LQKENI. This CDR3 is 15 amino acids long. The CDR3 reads CASSPPSGGTNEQFF. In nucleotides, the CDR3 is TGTGCCAGCTCACCACCTAGCGGGGGTACGAATGAGCAGTTCTTC.

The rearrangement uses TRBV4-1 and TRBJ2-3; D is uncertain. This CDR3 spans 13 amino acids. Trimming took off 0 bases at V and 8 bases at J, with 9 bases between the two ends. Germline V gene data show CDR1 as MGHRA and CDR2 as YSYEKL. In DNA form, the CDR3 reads TGCGCCAGCAGCCAAGATGGGCCGGGTACGCAGTATTTT. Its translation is CASSQDGPGTQYF.